This TCR beta chain emerged from a study of CD8+ T cells in alopecia areata. Study summary: Oral tofacitinib, 5 to 10 mg twice daily, was given in an open-label trial.

Documented treatment: oral pan-JAK inhibitor, 5-10 mg twice daily. Once RNA had been extracted, it was reverse transcribed into cDNA to act as the sequencing template. Clones were sequenced by immunoSEQ multiplex PCR, and TCRdb holds only the in-frame ones, with some missing. The table includes around 200,000 clones, 64% detected once. Source: CD4+ T cells sorted from blood, taken at week 4, from a patient treated with tofacitinib. The TCR originated in a human donor with alopecia areata.

In nucleotides, the CDR3 is TGTGCCAGCAGAGGGGGGGGAAATTCACCCCTCCACTTT. Protein sequence: CASRGGGNSPLHF. This chain joins TRBV6-5 and TRBJ1-6, with D tentatively TRBD1 (6 bases). Trimming pared 6 bases from V and 7 bases from J, leaving 10 bases between. The CDR3 is made up of 13 amino acids. Germline loops: CDR1 MNHEY, CDR2 SVGAGI.